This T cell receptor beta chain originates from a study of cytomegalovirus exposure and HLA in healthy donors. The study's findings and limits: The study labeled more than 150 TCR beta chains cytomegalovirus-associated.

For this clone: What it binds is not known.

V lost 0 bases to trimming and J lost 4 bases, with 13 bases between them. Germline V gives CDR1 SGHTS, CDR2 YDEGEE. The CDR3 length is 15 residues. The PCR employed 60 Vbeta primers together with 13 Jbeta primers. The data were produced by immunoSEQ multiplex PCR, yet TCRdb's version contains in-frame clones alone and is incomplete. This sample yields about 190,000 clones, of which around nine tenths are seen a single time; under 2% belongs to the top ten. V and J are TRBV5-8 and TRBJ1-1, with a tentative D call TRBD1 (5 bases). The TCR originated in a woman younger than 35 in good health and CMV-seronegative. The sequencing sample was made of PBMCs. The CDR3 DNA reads TGTGCCAGCAGCTTGGGGGCAGGGTCCTTCACTGAAGCTTTCTTT. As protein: CASSLGAGSFTEAFF.